This TCR beta chain emerged from a study of Ad26.COV2.S vaccination and SARS-CoV-2 variants. The treatment: around 19 received Ad26.COV2.S at low or high dose, single or two shots; about 5 received placebo; per-sample allocation not given. It was on day 63 after the first vaccine or placebo injection that samples were taken. Repertoires were generated with immunoSEQ multiplex PCR, while TCRdb's copy carries only in-frame clones and drops some. The sample comprises hundreds of thousands of clones, 89% of which are singletons, and over 1.3% rests with the top ten. V shed 9 bases and J shed 8 bases, with 16 bases lying between them. The V gene's germline CDR1 is LNHDA and CDR2 SQIVND (reference sequence). The CDR3 runs 12 residues.

The J gene is TRBJ1-1, the V gene TRBV19; D is ambiguous. The input for sequencing was peripheral blood, taken in a trial of Ad26.COV2.S vaccine versus placebo. This receptor was obtained from a person aged 18-65 years who received the Ad26.COV2.S COVID-19 vaccine or a placebo. The CDR3 region has the DNA TGTGCCAGCCACGACCAAGTGGGGGAAGCTTTCTTT. Amino acids: CASHDQVGEAFF.